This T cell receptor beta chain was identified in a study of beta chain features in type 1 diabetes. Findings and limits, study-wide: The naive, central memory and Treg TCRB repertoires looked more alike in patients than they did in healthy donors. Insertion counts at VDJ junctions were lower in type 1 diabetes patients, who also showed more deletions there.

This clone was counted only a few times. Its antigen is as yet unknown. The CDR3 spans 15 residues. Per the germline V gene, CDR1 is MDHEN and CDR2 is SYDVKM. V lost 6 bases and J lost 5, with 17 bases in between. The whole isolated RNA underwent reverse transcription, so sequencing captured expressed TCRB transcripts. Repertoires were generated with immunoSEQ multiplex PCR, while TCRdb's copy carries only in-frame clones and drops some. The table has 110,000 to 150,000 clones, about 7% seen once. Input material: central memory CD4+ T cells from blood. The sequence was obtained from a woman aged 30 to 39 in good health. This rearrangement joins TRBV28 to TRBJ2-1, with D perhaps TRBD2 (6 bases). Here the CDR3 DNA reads TGTGCCAGCAGCCGATGGCGGGGAGATAACAATGAGCAGTTCTTC. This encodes CASSRWRGDNNEQFF.